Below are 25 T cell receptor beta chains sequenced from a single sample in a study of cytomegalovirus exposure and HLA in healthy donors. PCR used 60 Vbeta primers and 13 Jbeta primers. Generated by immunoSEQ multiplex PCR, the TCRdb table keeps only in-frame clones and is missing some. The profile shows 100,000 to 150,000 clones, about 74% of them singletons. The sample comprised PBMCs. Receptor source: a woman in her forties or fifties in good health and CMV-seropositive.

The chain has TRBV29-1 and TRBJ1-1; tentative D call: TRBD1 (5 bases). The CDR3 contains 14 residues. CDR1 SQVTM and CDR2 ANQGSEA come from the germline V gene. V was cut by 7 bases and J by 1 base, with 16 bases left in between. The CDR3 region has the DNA TGCAGCGCCAACCTTGGGGGGGAGAACACTGAAGCTTTCTTT. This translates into CSANLGGENTEAFF. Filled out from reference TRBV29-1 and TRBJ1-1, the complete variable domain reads SAVISQKPSRDICQRGTSLTIQCQVDSQVTMMFWYRQQPGQSLTLIATANQGSEATYESGFVIDKFPISRPNLTFSTLTVSNMSPEDSSIYLCSANLGGENTEAFFGQGTRLTVV.

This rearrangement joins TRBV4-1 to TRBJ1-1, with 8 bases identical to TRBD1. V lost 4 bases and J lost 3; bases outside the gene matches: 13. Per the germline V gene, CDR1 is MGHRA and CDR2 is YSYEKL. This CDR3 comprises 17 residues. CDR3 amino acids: CASSPTGTGGRDTEAFF. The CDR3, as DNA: TGCGCCAGCAGCCCAACGGGCACAGGGGGTAGGGACACTGAAGCTTTCTTT.

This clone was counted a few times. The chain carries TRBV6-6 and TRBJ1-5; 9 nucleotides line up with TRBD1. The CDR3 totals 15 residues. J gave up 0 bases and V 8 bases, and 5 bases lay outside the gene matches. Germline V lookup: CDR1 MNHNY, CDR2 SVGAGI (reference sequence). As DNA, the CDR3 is TGTGCCAGCGGGACAGGGACCTATAGCAATCAGCCCCAGCATTTT. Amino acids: CASGTGTYSNQPQHF.

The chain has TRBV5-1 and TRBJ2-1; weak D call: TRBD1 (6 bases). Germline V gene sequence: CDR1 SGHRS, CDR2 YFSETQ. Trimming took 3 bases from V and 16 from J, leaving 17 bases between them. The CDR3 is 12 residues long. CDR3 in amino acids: CASSYSGTKRFF. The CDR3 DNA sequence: TGCGCCAGCAGCTACTCCGGGACAAAGCGCTTCTTC. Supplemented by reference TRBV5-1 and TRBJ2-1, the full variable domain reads KAGVTQTPRYLIKTRGQQVTLSCSPISGHRSVSWYQQTPGQGLQFLFEYFSETQRNKGNFPGRFSGRQFSNSRSEMNVSTLELGDSALYLCASSYSGTKRFFGPGTRLTVL.

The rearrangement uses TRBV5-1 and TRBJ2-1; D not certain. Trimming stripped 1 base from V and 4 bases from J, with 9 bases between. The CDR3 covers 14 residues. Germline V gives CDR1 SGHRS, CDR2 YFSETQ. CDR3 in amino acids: CASSLLTGYNEQFF. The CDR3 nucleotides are TGCGCCAGCAGCTTGCTTACCGGGTACAATGAGCAGTTCTTC.

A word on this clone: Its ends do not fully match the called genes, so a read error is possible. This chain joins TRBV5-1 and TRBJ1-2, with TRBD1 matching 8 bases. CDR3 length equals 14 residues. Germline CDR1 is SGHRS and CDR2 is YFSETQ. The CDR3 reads CASTEDRVLNGYPF. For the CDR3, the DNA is TGCGCCAGCACCGAGGACAGGGTGCTGAATGGCTACCCCTTC. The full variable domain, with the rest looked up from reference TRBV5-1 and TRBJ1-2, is KAGVTQTPRYLIKTRGQQVTLSCSPISGHRSVSWYQQTPGQGLQFLFEYFSETQRNKGNFPGRFSGRQFSNSRSEMNVSTLELGDSALYLCASTEDRVLNGYPFGSGTRLTVV.

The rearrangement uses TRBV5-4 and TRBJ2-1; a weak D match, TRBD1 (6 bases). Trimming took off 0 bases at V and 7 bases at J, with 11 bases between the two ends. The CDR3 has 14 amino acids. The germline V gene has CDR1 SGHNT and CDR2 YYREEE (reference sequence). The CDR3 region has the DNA TGTGCCAGCAGCTTGGTCCGGACAGATAATGAGCAGTTCTTC. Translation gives CASSLVRTDNEQFF.

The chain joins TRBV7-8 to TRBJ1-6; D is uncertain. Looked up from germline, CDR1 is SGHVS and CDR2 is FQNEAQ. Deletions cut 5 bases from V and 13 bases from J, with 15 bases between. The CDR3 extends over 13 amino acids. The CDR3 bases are TGTGCCAGCAGCAAAGAGGCCCAGTACCCCCTCCACTTT. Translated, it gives CASSKEAQYPLHF.

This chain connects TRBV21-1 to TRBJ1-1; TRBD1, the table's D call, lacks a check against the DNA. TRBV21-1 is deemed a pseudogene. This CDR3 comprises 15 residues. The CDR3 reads CASSKGGRFNTEAFF. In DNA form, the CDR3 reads TGTGCCAGCAGCAAAGGGGGCAGATTCAACACTGAAGCTTTCTTT.

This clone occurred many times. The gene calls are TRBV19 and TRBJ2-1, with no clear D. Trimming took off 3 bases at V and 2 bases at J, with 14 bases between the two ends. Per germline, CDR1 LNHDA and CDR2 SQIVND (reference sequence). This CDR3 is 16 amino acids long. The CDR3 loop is CASSMSPRIPYNEQFF. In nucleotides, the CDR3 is TGTGCCAGTAGTATGTCCCCTCGTATCCCCTACAATGAGCAGTTCTTC.

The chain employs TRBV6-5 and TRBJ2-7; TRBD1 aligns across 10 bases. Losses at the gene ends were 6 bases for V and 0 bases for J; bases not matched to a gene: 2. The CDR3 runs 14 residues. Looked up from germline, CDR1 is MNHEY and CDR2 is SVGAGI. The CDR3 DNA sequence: TGTGCCAGCAGGGGGGACAGGGGCTCCTACGAGCAGTACTTC. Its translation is CASRGDRGSYEQYF.

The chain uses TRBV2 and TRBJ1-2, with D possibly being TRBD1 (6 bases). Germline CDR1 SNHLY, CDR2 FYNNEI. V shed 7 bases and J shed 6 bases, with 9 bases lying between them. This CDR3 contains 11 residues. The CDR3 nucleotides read TGTGCCAGCACCCCAGGGGATGGCTACACCTTC. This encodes CASTPGDGYTF.

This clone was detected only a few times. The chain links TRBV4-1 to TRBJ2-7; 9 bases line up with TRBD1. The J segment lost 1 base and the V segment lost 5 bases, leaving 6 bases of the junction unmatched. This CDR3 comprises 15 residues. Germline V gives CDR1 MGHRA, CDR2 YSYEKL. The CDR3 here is CASSEGQGFSYEQYF. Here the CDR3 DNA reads TGCGCCAGCAGCGAGGGACAGGGATTTTCCTACGAGCAGTACTTC.

Written as DNA, the CDR3 is TGTGCCATCAGATCGGACAGGGACTGGAATCAGCCCCAGCATTTT. Amino acid sequence: CAIRSDRDWNQPQHF. The rearrangement joins TRBV10-3 to TRBJ1-5; 8 positions match TRBD1. Germline V gives CDR1 ENHRY, CDR2 SYGVKD. Trimming at V came to 6 bases and at J to 4 bases, leaving 8 bases not matched to a gene. The CDR3 consists of 15 residues.

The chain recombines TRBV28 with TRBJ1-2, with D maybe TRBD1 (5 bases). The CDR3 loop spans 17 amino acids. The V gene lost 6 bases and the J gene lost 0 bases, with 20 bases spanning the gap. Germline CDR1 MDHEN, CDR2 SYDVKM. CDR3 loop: CASRSGTLRPANYGYTF. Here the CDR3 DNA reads TGTGCCAGCAGGAGCGGGACCTTACGGCCGGCTAACTATGGCTACACCTTC.

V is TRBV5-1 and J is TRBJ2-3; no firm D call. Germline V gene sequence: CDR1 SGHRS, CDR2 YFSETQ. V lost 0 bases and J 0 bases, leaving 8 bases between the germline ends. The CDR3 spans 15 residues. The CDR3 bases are TGCGCCAGCAGCTTGGGACTTACTAGCACAGATACGCAGTATTTT. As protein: CASSLGLTSTDTQYF.

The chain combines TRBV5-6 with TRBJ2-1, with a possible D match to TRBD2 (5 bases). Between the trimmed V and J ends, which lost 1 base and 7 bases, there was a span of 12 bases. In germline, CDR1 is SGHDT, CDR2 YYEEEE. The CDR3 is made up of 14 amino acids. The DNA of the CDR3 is TGTGCCAGCAGCTTGTGGGCTAGAGGGAATGAGCAGTTCTTC. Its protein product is CASSLWARGNEQFF.

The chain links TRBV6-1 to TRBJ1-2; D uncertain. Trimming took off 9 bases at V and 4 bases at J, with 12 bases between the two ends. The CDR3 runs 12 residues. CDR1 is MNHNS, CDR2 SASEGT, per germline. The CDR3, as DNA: TGTGCCAGTTATGTCCAGGCCTATGGCTACACCTTC. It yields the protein CASYVQAYGYTF.

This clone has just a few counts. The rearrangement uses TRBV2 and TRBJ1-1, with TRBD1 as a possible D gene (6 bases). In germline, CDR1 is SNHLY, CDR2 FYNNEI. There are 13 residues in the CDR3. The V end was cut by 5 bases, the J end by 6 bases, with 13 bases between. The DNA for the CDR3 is TGTGCCAGCAGTCGTAATCAGGGGCCTGAAGCTTTCTTT. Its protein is CASSRNQGPEAFF.

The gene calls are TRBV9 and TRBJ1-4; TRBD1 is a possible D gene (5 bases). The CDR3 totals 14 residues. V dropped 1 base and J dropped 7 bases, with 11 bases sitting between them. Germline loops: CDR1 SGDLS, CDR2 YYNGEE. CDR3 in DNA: TGTGCCAGCAGCGTAACCCCGGGGGGTGAAAAACTGTTTTTT. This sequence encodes CASSVTPGGEKLFF.

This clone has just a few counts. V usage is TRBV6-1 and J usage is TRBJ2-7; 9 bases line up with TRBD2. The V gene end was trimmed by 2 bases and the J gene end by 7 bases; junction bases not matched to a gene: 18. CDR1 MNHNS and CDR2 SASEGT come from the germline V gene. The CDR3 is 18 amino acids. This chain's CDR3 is CASSEPPGAGGPGGEQYF. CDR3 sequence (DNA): TGTGCCAGCAGTGAACCCCCAGGGGCGGGGGGGCCTGGGGGTGAGCAGTACTTC.

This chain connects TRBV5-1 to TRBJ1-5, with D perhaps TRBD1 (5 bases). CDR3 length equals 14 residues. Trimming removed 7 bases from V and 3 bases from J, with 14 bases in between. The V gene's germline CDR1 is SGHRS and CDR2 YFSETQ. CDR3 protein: CASGLGGANQPQHF. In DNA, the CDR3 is TGCGCCAGCGGGCTGGGAGGGGCCAATCAGCCCCAGCATTTT.

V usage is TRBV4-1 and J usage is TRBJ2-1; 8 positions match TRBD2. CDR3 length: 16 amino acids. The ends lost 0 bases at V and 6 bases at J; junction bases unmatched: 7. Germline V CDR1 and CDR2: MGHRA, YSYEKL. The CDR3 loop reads CASSQEGSGTGNEQFF. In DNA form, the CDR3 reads TGCGCCAGCAGCCAAGAAGGTAGCGGGACCGGCAATGAGCAGTTCTTC.

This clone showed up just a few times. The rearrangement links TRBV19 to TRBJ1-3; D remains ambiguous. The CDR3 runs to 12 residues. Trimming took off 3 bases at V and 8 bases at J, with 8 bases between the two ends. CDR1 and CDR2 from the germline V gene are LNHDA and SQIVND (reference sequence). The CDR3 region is CASSIWADTIYF. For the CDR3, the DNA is TGTGCCAGTAGTATCTGGGCAGACACCATATATTTT.

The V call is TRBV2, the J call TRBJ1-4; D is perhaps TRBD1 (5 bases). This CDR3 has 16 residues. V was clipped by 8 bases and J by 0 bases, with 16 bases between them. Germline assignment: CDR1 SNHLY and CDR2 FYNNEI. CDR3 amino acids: CASRRDGGATNEKLFF. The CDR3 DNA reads TGTGCCAGCCGGCGGGACGGAGGGGCAACTAATGAAAAACTGTTTTTT.